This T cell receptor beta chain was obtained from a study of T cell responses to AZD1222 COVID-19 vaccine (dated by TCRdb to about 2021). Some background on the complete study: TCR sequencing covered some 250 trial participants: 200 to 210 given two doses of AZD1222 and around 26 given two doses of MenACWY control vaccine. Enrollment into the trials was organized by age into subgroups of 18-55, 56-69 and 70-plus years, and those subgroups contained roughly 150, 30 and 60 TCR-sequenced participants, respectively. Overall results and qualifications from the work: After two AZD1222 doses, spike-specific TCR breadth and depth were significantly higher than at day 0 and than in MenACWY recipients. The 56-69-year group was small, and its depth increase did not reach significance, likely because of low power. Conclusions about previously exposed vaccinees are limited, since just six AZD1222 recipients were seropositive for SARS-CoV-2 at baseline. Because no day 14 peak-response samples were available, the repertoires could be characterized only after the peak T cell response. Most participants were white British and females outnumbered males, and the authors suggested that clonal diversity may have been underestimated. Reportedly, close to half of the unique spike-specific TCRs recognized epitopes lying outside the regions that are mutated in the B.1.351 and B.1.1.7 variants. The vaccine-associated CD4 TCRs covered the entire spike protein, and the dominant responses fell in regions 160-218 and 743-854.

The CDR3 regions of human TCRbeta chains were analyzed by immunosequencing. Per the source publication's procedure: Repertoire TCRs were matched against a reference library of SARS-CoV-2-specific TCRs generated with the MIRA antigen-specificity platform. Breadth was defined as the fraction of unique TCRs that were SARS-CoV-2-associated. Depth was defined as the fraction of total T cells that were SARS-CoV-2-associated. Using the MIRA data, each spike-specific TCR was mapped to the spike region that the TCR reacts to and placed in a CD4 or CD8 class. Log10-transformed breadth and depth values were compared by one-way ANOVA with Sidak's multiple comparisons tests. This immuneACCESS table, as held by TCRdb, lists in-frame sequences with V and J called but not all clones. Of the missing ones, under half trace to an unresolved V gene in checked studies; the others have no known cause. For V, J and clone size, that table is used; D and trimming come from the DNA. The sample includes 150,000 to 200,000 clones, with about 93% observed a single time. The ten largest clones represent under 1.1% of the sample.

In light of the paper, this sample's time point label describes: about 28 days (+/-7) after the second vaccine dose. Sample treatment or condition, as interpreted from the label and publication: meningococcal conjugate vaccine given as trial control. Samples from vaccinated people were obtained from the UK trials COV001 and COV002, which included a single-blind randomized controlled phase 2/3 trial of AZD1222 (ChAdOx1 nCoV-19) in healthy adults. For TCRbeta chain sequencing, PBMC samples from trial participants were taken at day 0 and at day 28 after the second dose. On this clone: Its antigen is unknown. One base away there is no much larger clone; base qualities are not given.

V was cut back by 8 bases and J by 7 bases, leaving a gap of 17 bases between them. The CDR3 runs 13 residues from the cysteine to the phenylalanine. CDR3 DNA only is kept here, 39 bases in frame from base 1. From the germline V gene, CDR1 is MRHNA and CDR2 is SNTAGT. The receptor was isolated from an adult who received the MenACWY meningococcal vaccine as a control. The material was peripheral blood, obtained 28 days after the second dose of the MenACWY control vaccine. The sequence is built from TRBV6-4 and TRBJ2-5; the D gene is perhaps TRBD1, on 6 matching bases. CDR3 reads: CASGQGIDGTQYF. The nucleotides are TGTGCCAGCGGTCAGGGGATCGATGGGACCCAGTACTTC.